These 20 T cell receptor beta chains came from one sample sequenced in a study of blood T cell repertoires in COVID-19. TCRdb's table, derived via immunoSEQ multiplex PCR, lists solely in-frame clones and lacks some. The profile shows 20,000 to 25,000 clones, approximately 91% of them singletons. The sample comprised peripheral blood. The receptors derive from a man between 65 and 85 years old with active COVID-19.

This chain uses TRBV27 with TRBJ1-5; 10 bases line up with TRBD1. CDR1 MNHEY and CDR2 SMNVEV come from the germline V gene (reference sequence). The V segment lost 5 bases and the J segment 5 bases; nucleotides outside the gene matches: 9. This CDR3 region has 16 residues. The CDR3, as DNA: TGTGCCAGCAGTCTTCTGGCCGGGACAGGGGATCAGCCCCAGCATTTT. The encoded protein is CASSLLAGTGDQPQHF.

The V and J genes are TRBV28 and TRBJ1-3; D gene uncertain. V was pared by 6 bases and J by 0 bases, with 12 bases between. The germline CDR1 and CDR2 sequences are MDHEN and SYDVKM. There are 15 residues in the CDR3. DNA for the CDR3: TGTGCCAGCAGCCCCCATACAAGCTCTGGAAACACCATATATTTT. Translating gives CASSPHTSSGNTIYF.

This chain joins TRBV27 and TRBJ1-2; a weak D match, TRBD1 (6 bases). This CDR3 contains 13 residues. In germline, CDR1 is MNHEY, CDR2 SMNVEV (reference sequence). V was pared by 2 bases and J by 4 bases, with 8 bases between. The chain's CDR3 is CASSLTGPYGYTF. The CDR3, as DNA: TGTGCCAGCAGTTTAACAGGGCCCTATGGCTACACCTTC.

The CDR3 DNA follows: TGTGCCAGCAGACCCCACGACAGGACGTATGGCTACACCTTC. The encoded protein is CASRPHDRTYGYTF. The chain combines TRBV5-4 with TRBJ1-2; D possibly corresponds to TRBD1 (6 bases). CDR1 SGHNT and CDR2 YYREEE come from the germline V gene (reference sequence). The CDR3 has 14 residues. V was pared by 5 bases and J by 5 bases, with 16 bases between.

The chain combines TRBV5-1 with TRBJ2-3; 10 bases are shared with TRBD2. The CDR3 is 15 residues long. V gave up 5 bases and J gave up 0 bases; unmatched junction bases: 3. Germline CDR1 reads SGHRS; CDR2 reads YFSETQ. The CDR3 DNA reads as TGCGCCAGCAGGGGACTAGCGTCTAGCACAGATACGCAGTATTTT. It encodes CASRGLASSTDTQYF.

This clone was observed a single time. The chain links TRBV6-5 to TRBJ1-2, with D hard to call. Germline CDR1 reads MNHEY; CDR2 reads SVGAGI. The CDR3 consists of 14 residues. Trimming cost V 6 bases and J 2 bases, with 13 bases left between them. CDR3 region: CASSPSRPNYGYTF. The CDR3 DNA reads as TGTGCCAGCAGCCCGAGCAGGCCGAACTATGGCTACACCTTC.

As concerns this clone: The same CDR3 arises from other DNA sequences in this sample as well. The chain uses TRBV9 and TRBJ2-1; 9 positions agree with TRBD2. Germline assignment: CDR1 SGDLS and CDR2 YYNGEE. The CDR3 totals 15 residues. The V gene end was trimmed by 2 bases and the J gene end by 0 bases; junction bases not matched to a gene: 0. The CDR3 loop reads CASSVSGSSYNEQFF. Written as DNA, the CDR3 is TGTGCCAGCAGCGTTAGCGGGAGCTCCTACAATGAGCAGTTCTTC.

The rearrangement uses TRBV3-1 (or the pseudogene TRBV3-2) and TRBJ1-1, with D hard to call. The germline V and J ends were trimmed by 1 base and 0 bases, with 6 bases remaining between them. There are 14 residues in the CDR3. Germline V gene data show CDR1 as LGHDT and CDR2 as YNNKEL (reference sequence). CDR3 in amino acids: CASSQVGLNTEAFF. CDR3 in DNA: TGTGCCAGCAGCCAAGTTGGGCTGAACACTGAAGCTTTCTTT.

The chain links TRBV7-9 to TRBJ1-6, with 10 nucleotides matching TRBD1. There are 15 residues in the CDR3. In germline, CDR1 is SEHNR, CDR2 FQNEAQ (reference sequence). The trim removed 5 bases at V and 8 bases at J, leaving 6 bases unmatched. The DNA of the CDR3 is TGTGCCAGCAGCCCCCCGGGACAGGGGTATTCACCCCTCCACTTT. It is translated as CASSPPGQGYSPLHF.

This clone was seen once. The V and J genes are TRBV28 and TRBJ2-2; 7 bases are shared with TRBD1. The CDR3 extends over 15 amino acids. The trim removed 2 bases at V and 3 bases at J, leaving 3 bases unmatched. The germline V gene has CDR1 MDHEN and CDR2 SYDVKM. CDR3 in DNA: TGTGCCAGCAGTTTAACTAGGGGGCACACCGGGGAGCTGTTTTTT. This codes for CASSLTRGHTGELFF.

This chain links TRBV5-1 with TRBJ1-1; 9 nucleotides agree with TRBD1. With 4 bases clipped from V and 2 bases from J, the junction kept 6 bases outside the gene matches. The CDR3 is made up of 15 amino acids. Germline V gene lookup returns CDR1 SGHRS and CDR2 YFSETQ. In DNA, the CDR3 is TGCGCCAGCAGCAAGGGACAGGGAGTAAACACTGAAGCTTTCTTT. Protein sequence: CASSKGQGVNTEAFF.

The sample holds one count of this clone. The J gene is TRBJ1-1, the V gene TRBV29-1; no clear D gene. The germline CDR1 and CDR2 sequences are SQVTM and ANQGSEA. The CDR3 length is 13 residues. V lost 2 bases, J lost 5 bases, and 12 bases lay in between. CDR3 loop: CSVELYQATEAFF. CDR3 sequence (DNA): TGCAGCGTTGAATTATACCAGGCAACTGAAGCTTTCTTT.

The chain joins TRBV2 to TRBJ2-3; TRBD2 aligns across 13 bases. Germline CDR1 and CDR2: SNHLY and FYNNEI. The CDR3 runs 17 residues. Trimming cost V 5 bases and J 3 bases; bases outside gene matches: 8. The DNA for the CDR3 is TGTGCCAGCAGTCGTGGACTAGCGGGGGCCCTGACAGATACGCAGTATTTT. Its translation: CASSRGLAGALTDTQYF.

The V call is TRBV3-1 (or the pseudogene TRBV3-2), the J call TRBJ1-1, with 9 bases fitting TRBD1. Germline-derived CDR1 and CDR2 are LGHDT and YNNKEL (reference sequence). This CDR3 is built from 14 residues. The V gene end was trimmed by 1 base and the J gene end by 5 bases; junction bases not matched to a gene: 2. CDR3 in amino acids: CASSQGTGVTEAFF. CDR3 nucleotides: TGTGCCAGCAGCCAAGGGACAGGGGTTACTGAAGCTTTCTTT.

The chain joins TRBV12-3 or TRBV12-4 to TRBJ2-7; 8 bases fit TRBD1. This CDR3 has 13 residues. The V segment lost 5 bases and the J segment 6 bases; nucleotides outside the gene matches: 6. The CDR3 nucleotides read TGTGCCAGCAGTAGGGACAGGTTAGGCGAGCAGTACTTC. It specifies CASSRDRLGEQYF.

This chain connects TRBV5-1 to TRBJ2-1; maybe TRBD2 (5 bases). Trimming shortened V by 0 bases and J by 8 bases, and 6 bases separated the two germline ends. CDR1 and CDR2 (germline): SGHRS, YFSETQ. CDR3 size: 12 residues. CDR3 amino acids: CASSLGGHEQFF. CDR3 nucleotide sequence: TGCGCCAGCAGCTTGGGAGGGCATGAGCAGTTCTTC.

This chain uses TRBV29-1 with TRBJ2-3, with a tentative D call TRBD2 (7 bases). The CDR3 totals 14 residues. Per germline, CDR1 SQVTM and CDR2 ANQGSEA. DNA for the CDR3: TGCACCGTCGGGGGGCCCCTGGGGACAGATACGCAGTATTTT. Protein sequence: CTVGGPLGTDTQYF.

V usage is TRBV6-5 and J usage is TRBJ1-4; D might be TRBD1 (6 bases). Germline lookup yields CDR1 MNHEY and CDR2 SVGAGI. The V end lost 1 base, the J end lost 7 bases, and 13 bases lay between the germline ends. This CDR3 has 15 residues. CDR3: CASSYFPDRIEKLFF. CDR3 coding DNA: TGTGCCAGCAGTTACTTCCCTGACAGGATTGAAAAACTGTTTTTT.

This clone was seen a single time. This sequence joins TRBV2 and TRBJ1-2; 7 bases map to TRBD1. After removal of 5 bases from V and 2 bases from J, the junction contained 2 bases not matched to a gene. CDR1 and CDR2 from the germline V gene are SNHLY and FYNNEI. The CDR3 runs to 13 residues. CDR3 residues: CASSTDRNYGYTF. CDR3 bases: TGTGCCAGCAGTACGGACAGGAACTATGGCTACACCTTC.

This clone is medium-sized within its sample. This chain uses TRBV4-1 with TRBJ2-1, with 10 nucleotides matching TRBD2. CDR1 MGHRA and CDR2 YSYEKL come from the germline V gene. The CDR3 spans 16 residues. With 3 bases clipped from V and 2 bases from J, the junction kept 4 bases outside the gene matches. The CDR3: CASSQPAGGTYNEQFF. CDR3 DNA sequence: TGCGCCAGCAGCCAGCCAGCGGGAGGGACCTACAATGAGCAGTTCTTC.